The clone carrying this TCR beta chain has ten or more counts. Its specificity is not known. The read terminates 3 residues ahead of where the CDR3 ends, so the germline J gene completes it. These data come from a study of T cell clonality in common variable immunodeficiency. Whole-study findings and limits: CVID subjects showed higher TCRbeta clonality than healthy controls.

Both groups were predominantly of Caucasian heritage. The CDR3 contains 13 residues. Between the trimmed V and J ends, which lost 4 bases and 12 bases, there was a span of 16 bases. Germline assignment: CDR1 DFQATT and CDR2 SNEGSKA (reference sequence). CVID and control samples used equivalent genomic DNA input. Using immunoSEQ multiplex PCR, the repertoire was profiled, and TCRdb retains in-frame clones only, with some absent. The sample gives tens of thousands of clones, none seen only once, and the top ten clones hold about 12%. What was sequenced was peripheral blood mononuclear cells. This chain joins TRBV20-1 and TRBJ1-6, with D perhaps matching TRBD1 (6 bases). The clonotype originates from a person between 18 and 70 years old in good health. The CDR3 sequence is CSATQQGSGPLHF. The sequenced CDR3 bases are TGCAGTGCTACCCAACAGGGCTCGGGACCC.